The 17 T cell receptor beta chains below were found in one sample sequenced in a study of shared clonotypes between healthy human individuals. Clones were sequenced by immunoSEQ multiplex PCR, and TCRdb holds only the in-frame ones, with some missing. The sample consists of roughly 590,000 clones, less than 97% of them appearing once. Naive CD8 cells comprised CD45RO-negative, CCR7-positively selected cells, excluding terminally differentiated effector memory CD45RA+ cells. The source material was naive CD8+ T cells sorted from blood. All receptors come from a woman aged 25 to 39 in good health.

The rearrangement joins TRBV11-2 to TRBJ2-2; D unresolved. This CDR3 comprises 13 residues. V lost 1 base to trimming and J lost 4 bases, with 4 bases between them. The germline V gene encodes CDR1 SGHAT and CDR2 FQNNGV. This CDR3 is CASSLVGTGELFF. The CDR3 DNA reads TGTGCCAGCAGCTTAGTCGGCACCGGGGAGCTGTTTTTT.

This sequence joins TRBV9 and TRBJ2-1, with unresolved D. Germline V gene lookup returns CDR1 SGDLS and CDR2 YYNGEE. CDR3 length: 13 amino acids. Trimming took off 4 bases at V and 3 bases at J, with 8 bases between the two ends. This chain's CDR3 is CASSPFGYNEQFF. CDR3 sequence (DNA): TGTGCCAGCAGCCCGTTTGGCTACAATGAGCAGTTCTTC. Full variable domain (remainder filled in from reference TRBV9 and TRBJ2-1): DSGVTQTPKHLITATGQRVTLRCSPRSGDLSVYWYQQSLDQGLQFLIQYYNGEERAKGNILERFSAQQFPDLHSELNLSSLELGDSALYFCASSPFGYNEQFFGPGTRLTVL.

The rearrangement uses TRBV16 and TRBJ2-1, with D perhaps matching TRBD2 (5 bases). Germline assignment: CDR1 KGHSY and CDR2 FQNENV. Trimming took off 5 bases at V and 7 bases at J, with 9 bases between the two ends. This CDR3 is built from 12 residues. The CDR3: CASSLSGNEQFF. CDR3 in DNA: TGTGCCAGCAGCTTAAGCGGAAATGAGCAGTTCTTC.

V is TRBV6-5 and J is TRBJ1-4; the D is unclear. V was shortened by 0 bases and J by 5 bases, with 7 bases between the two germline ends. The CDR3 is made up of 14 amino acids. Germline CDR1 MNHEY, CDR2 SVGAGI. CDR3 bases: TGTGCCAGCAGTTACTCGATGGGAAATGAAAAACTGTTTTTT. Residues: CASSYSMGNEKLFF.

The V call is TRBV28, the J call TRBJ2-5; a weak D match, TRBD2 (5 bases). V was pared by 5 bases and J by 5 bases, with 15 bases between. The CDR3 length is 14 residues. Per germline, CDR1 MDHEN and CDR2 SYDVKM. The CDR3 region has the DNA TGTGCCAGCAGTAGCCGTTCGGGCGGGGAGACCCAGTACTTC. Translation gives CASSSRSGGETQYF.

V gene TRBV9 combines with J gene TRBJ2-1; D is undetermined. CDR3 length equals 15 residues. Trimming removed 2 bases at V and 0 bases at J, with 9 bases between. Per germline, CDR1 SGDLS and CDR2 YYNGEE. CDR3 sequence (DNA): TGTGCCAGCAGCGTCGACCCATCCTCCTACAATGAGCAGTTCTTC. Amino acid sequence: CASSVDPSSYNEQFF.

CDR3 region: CASSGSKAGAFF. The CDR3 nucleotides read TGTGCCAGCAGCGGCAGTAAGGCGGGAGCTTTCTTT. The genes are TRBV9 and TRBJ1-1; no clear D gene. Deletions cut 3 bases from V and 10 bases from J, with 13 bases between. The CDR3 runs to 12 residues. In germline, CDR1 is SGDLS, CDR2 YYNGEE.

The chain recombines TRBV10-2 with TRBJ2-7; the match to TRBD2 covers 9 bases. There are 14 residues in the CDR3. The V segment lost 5 bases and the J segment 0 bases; nucleotides outside the gene matches: 2. The germline CDR1 and CDR2 sequences are WSHSY and SAAADI. This CDR3 is CASSNSGSSYEQYF. The CDR3 DNA reads as TGCGCCAGCAGTAATAGCGGGAGCTCCTACGAGCAGTACTTC.

The genes are TRBV7-9 and TRBJ2-1, with TRBD2 as a possible D gene (5 bases). CDR1 SEHNR and CDR2 FQNEAQ come from the germline V gene (reference sequence). This CDR3 is 14 amino acids long. V lost 2 bases, J lost 5 bases, and 10 bases lay in between. CDR3 sequence (DNA): TGTGCCAGCAGCTTACTCACCGGGGACAATGAGCAGTTCTTC. This codes for CASSLLTGDNEQFF. Variable domain in full (rest from reference TRBV7-9 and TRBJ2-1): DTGVSQNPRHKITKRGQNVTFRCDPISEHNRLYWYRQTLGQGPEFLTYFQNEAQLEKSRLLSDRFSAERPKGSFSTLEIQRTEQGDSAMYLCASSLLTGDNEQFFGPGTRLTVL.

This sequence joins TRBV2 and TRBJ1-2; D gene unclear. The germline CDR1 and CDR2 sequences are SNHLY and FYNNEI. The CDR3 extends over 17 amino acids. Trimming pared 1 base from V and 4 bases from J, leaving 19 bases between. The CDR3 protein is CASSEEWLEGFFYGYTF. In DNA, the CDR3 is TGTGCCAGCAGTGAAGAGTGGTTAGAGGGTTTCTTCTATGGCTACACCTTC. Full variable domain (remainder filled in from reference TRBV2 and TRBJ1-2): EPEVTQTPSHQVTQMGQEVILRCVPISNHLYFYWYRQILGQKVEFLVSFYNNEISEKSEIFDDQFSVERPDGSNFTLKIRSTKLEDSAMYFCASSEEWLEGFFYGYTFGSGTRLTVV.

The V and J genes are TRBV5-1 and TRBJ1-1; D is perhaps TRBD1 (6 bases). This CDR3 is built from 15 residues. Germline loops: CDR1 SGHRS, CDR2 YFSETQ. With 5 bases removed from V and 3 bases from J, the gap between germline ends came to 17 bases. The CDR3 DNA reads as TGCGCCAGCAGGTGGGGGAAGGACAGTTACACTGAAGCTTTCTTT. This gives the protein CASRWGKDSYTEAFF. The entire variable domain, with the rest obtained from reference TRBV5-1 and TRBJ1-1, is as follows: KAGVTQTPRYLIKTRGQQVTLSCSPISGHRSVSWYQQTPGQGLQFLFEYFSETQRNKGNFPGRFSGRQFSNSRSEMNVSTLELGDSALYLCASRWGKDSYTEAFFGQGTRLTVV.

The chain uses TRBV7-9 and TRBJ2-1; D is unresolved. The V and J ends lost 5 bases and 5 bases respectively, with 1 base between them. There are 10 residues in the CDR3. The germline V gene encodes CDR1 SEHNR and CDR2 FQNEAQ (reference sequence). The CDR3 region is CASSNNEQFF. CDR3 DNA sequence: TGTGCCAGCAGCAACAATGAGCAGTTCTTC. The variable domain in full, with the rest retrieved from reference TRBV7-9 and TRBJ2-1, is DTGVSQNPRHKITKRGQNVTFRCDPISEHNRLYWYRQTLGQGPEFLTYFQNEAQLEKSRLLSDRFSAERPKGSFSTLEIQRTEQGDSAMYLCASSNNEQFFGPGTRLTVL.

The chain couples TRBV7-9 to TRBJ2-5; D possibly corresponds to TRBD1 (6 bases). Germline assignment: CDR1 SEHNR and CDR2 FQNEAQ (reference sequence). The CDR3 runs to 15 residues. V dropped 4 bases and J dropped 2 bases, with 14 bases sitting between them. This chain's CDR3 is CASSSLQGWQETQYF. The CDR3 bases are TGTGCCAGCAGCTCCTTACAGGGCTGGCAAGAGACCCAGTACTTC.

This clone appeared once. V usage is TRBV7-9 and J usage is TRBJ2-7; possibly TRBD1 for D (5 bases). V was trimmed by 1 base and J by 9 bases, leaving 19 bases between them. This CDR3 comprises 15 residues. Germline CDR1 and CDR2: SEHNR and FQNEAQ (reference sequence). In nucleotides, the CDR3 is TGTGCCAGCAGCTTAGTCTTCTTAGAAATTCAGGGGCAGTACTTC. Amino acid sequence: CASSLVFLEIQGQYF. The full variable domain, in which reference TRBV7-9 and TRBJ2-7 provide the parts outside the CDR3, is DTGVSQNPRHKITKRGQNVTFRCDPISEHNRLYWYRQTLGQGPEFLTYFQNEAQLEKSRLLSDRFSAERPKGSFSTLEIQRTEQGDSAMYLCASSLVFLEIQGQYFGPGTRLTVT.

The rearrangement links TRBV7-2 to TRBJ2-7; D is possibly TRBD2 (6 bases). Trimming took 5 bases from V and 4 from J, leaving 12 bases between them. The CDR3 consists of 13 residues. Germline CDR1 is SGHTA and CDR2 is FQGNSA. The CDR3 region is CASSPGLQYEQYF. For the CDR3, the DNA is TGTGCCAGCAGCCCGGGACTGCAGTACGAGCAGTACTTC.

Concerning this clone: This same CDR3 is encoded by further DNA sequences in the sample. The chain employs TRBV27 and TRBJ2-7; 8 nucleotides match TRBD2. The J segment lost 3 bases and the V segment lost 5 bases, leaving 6 bases of the junction unmatched. Germline V gene lookup returns CDR1 MNHEY and CDR2 SMNVEV (reference sequence). The CDR3 runs 14 residues. In nucleotides, the CDR3 is TGTGCCAGCAGTCCCGGACTAGCACTCTACGAGCAGTACTTC. Translated, it gives CASSPGLALYEQYF.

The chain is built from TRBV9 and TRBJ2-7, with TRBD2 identical over 7 bases. V shed 0 bases and J 2 bases; nucleotides not matched to a gene: 5. From germline, CDR1 is SGDLS and CDR2 YYNGEE. This CDR3 has 15 residues. The CDR3 nucleotides read TGTGCCAGCAGCGTAGCGTCTAGCGGCCCCTACGAGCAGTACTTC. Residues: CASSVASSGPYEQYF. The full variable domain, with the rest looked up from reference TRBV9 and TRBJ2-7, is DSGVTQTPKHLITATGQRVTLRCSPRSGDLSVYWYQQSLDQGLQFLIQYYNGEERAKGNILERFSAQQFPDLHSELNLSSLELGDSALYFCASSVASSGPYEQYFGPGTRLTVT.